What follows are 2 T cell receptor beta chains derived from one specimen sequenced in a study of blood T cell repertoires in COVID-19. Profiling relied on immunoSEQ multiplex PCR, and the TCRdb table lists in-frame clones only, not all of them. The sample records fewer than 45,000 clones, over 80% being singletons. Sequencing was performed on peripheral blood. Receptors were obtained from a man older than 75 with active COVID-19.

V gene TRBV7-9 combines with J gene TRBJ1-6; D is unclear. The CDR3 has 12 amino acids. Germline-derived CDR1 and CDR2 are SEHNR and FQNEAQ (reference sequence). The V end was cut by 3 bases, the J end by 15 bases, with 12 bases between. CDR3 region: CASSFAAGLLHF. The CDR3 DNA reads TGTGCCAGCAGCTTCGCAGCAGGACTCCTCCACTTT.

This clone has only one observation. The chain joins TRBV5-1 to TRBJ1-1; D is ambiguous. The CDR3 has 15 residues. Germline CDR1 reads SGHRS; CDR2 reads YFSETQ. The V end lost 1 base, the J end lost 2 bases, and 12 bases lay between the germline ends. This CDR3 is CASSLPGTLNTEAFF. DNA for the CDR3: TGCGCCAGCAGCTTGCCGGGAACCCTAAACACTGAAGCTTTCTTT.